The 7 T cell receptor beta chains in this list originate from one sample, sequenced in a study of blood T cells in healthy people across ages. Together with a sample-barcoded 5' primer, a J-beta primer mix was included in a second PCR lasting about 7 to 11 cycles. TCRdb processed the 5' RACE reads anew with MiXCR; each CDR3 protein has one entry. The profile shows 700,000 or so distinct CDR3 sequences, 35% to 50% of them singletons. The sample was blood. Source of these receptors: a man aged 80 or over in good health.

The chain joins TRBV6-2 or TRBV6-3 to TRBJ1-1; 7 bases map to TRBD1. The V gene end was trimmed by 6 bases and the J gene end by 1 base; junction bases not matched to a gene: 5. The germline gives CDR1 MNHEY, CDR2 SVGEGT. This CDR3 comprises 14 residues. In DNA, the CDR3 is TGTGCCAGCAGACCACAGGGGCAGAACACTGAAGCTTTCTTT. Translation gives CASRPQGQNTEAFF.

The chain uses TRBV5-1 and TRBJ2-1; weak D call: TRBD2 (5 bases). The CDR3 length is 16 residues. Trimming left V 0 bases short and J 0 bases short, with 10 bases between. The germline gives CDR1 SGHRS, CDR2 YFSETQ. This CDR3 is CASSLDVRDSYNEQFF. The CDR3 bases are TGCGCCAGCAGCTTGGATGTACGGGACTCCTACAATGAGCAGTTCTTC.

The chain employs TRBV6-1 and TRBJ1-1, with no clear D. Germline lookup yields CDR1 MNHNS and CDR2 SASEGT. The CDR3 runs to 14 residues. V lost 2 bases to trimming and J lost 0 bases, with 7 bases between them. The CDR3 sequence is CASSESVVNTEAFF. The CDR3 nucleotides read TGTGCCAGCAGTGAATCGGTCGTGAACACTGAAGCTTTCTTT.

The chain recombines TRBV7-2 with TRBJ2-1; D remains unclear. The end of the DNA aligns better with TRBJ2-7, so the J call may be wrong. This CDR3 is built from 17 residues. Germline V gene sequence: CDR1 SGHTA, CDR2 FQGNSA. The CDR3 DNA reads TGTGCCATCCAGCCCATTGGGGTGGCTAACTCCTACAATGAGCAGTACTTC. Translation: CAIQPIGVANSYNEQYF.

The V gene is TRBV4-3, the J gene TRBJ1-1; unclear D gene. The CDR3 loop spans 14 amino acids. The ends were cut back, 2 bases at V and 4 bases at J, with 11 bases in the middle. Per germline, CDR1 LGHNA and CDR2 YSLEER. The CDR3 DNA sequence: TGCGCCAGCAGCCAAAATCAACGGGGCACTGAAGCTTTCTTT. Translation: CASSQNQRGTEAFF.

Concerning this clonotype: This sequence may be a read error, since a much larger clone differs from it by one base. The rearrangement links TRBV3-1 to TRBJ2-5; possible D gene TRBD2, 6 bases. The assigned J gene may be wrong: the sequence end matches TRBJ2-7 better. Germline V CDR1 and CDR2: LGHDT, YNNKEL (reference sequence). This CDR3 contains 15 residues. CDR3 DNA: TGTGCCAGCAGCCAAGCGGGGGACGGATACTGCGAGCAGTACTTC. This translates into CASSQAGDGYCEQYF.

The chain has TRBV30 and TRBJ1-2; TRBD1 agrees at 12 bases. The CDR3 extends over 13 amino acids. Per germline, CDR1 GTSNPN and CDR2 SVGIG (reference sequence). The J segment lost 6 bases and the V segment lost 5 bases, leaving 4 bases of the junction unmatched. The CDR3 here is CAWGTGGLNGYTF. The CDR3 DNA reads TGTGCCTGGGGGACAGGGGGCTTAAATGGCTACACCTTC.